This T cell receptor beta chain derives from a study of cytomegalovirus exposure and HLA in healthy donors. On the study more broadly: An early release of data contained around 80 million unique TCRs, which came from HLA-typed donors.

CDR1 KGHSH and CDR2 LQKENI come from the germline V gene. V dropped 8 bases and J dropped 8 bases, with 21 bases sitting between them. The CDR3 extends over 14 amino acids. Note on this clone: Its antigen is not known.

PCR used 60 Vbeta primers and 13 Jbeta primers. This table comes from immunoSEQ multiplex PCR, and its TCRdb copy is limited to in-frame clones, with some not included. The sample carries approximately 88,000 clones, 64% recorded once. Study-level findings and limits: Likely technical artifact: a cluster of highly shared sequence variants. Segments of the TCR beta V type were, in most cases, productive about 87% or about 30% of the time in an earlier analysis. Using the classifier, cytomegalovirus status was reportedly diagnosed with high specificity and sensitivity.

This clonotype was sampled from a man aged 55 to 70 in good health and CMV-seronegative. Sequencing was done on a sample of PBMCs. The V and J genes are TRBV18 and TRBJ1-1, with D unresolved. The CDR3 bases are TGTGCCAGCGCCCAGTACCAAACATTCACCGAAGCTTTCTTT. It translates to CASAQYQTFTEAFF.